A selection of T cell receptor beta chains follows, all from one sample in a study of shared clonotypes between healthy human individuals. Measured with immunoSEQ multiplex PCR; TCRdb has only the in-frame clones, and not every one. The table includes millions of clones, roughly 92% detected once. Input material: naive CD4+ T cells sorted from blood. The receptors shown here come from a man between 18 and 35 years old in good health. The CDR3 runs from the conserved cysteine through the conserved F or W. D genes are given only for firm matches. Some rows mark clone size as missing; the rest say once, few, many or name a class of expanded clone.

len: 14; v_gene: TRBV5-5; d_gene: .; j_gene: TRBJ1-3; abundance: .; CDR3aa: CASSLDRVGNTIYF; CDR3nt: TGTGCCAGCAGCTTGGACAGGGTTGGAAACACCATATATTTT
len: 17; v_gene: TRBV5-1; d_gene: TRBD2; j_gene: TRBJ2-3; abundance: .; CDR3aa: CASSRLAGGTSTDTQYF; CDR3nt: TGCGCCAGCAGCCGACTAGCGGGGGGGACTAGCACAGATACGCAGTATTTT
len: 16; v_gene: TRBV4-1; d_gene: TRBD1; j_gene: TRBJ1-1; abundance: .; CDR3aa: CASSSGTGLMNTEAFF; CDR3nt: TGCGCCAGCAGCTCCGGGACAGGGCTCATGAACACTGAAGCTTTCTTT
len: 15; v_gene: TRBV15; d_gene: .; j_gene: TRBJ2-1; abundance: once; CDR3aa: CATSISRSSYNEQFF; CDR3nt: TGTGCCACCAGCATTTCTAGGAGCTCCTACAATGAGCAGTTCTTC
len: 17; v_gene: TRBV5-5; d_gene: .; j_gene: TRBJ1-5; abundance: .; CDR3aa: CASSHLGWGKDNQPQHF; CDR3nt: TGTGCCAGCAGCCATCTTGGATGGGGCAAGGACAATCAGCCCCAGCATTTT
len: 15; v_gene: TRBV5-1; d_gene: .; j_gene: TRBJ1-5; abundance: few; CDR3aa: CASSLGPNGNQPQHF; CDR3nt: TGCGCCAGCAGCTTGGGGCCCAATGGCAATCAGCCCCAGCATTTT
len: 16; v_gene: TRBV2; d_gene: .; j_gene: TRBJ1-5; abundance: .; CDR3aa: CASTQKQPGGNQPQHF; CDR3nt: TGTGCCAGCACTCAAAAACAGCCGGGAGGGAATCAGCCCCAGCATTTT
len: 13; v_gene: TRBV2; d_gene: .; j_gene: TRBJ2-4; abundance: once; CDR3aa: CATSGAVKNIQYF; CDR3nt: TGTGCCACTTCCGGGGCAGTCAAAAACATTCAGTACTTC
len: 16; v_gene: TRBV5-5; d_gene: TRBD1; j_gene: TRBJ2-2; abundance: once; CDR3aa: CASSVDRVRGTGELFF; CDR3nt: TGTGCCAGCAGCGTGGACAGGGTGCGGGGCACCGGGGAGCTGTTTTTT
len: 13; v_gene: TRBV28; d_gene: .; j_gene: TRBJ1-5; abundance: once; CDR3aa: CASSTELNQPQHF; CDR3nt: TGTGCCAGCAGTACAGAGCTCAATCAGCCCCAGCATTTT
len: 13; v_gene: TRBV7-3; d_gene: TRBD2; j_gene: TRBJ2-7; abundance: .; CDR3aa: CASSLMGGNEQYF; CDR3nt: TGTGCCAGCAGCTTAATGGGGGGGAACGAGCAGTACTTC
len: 19; v_gene: TRBV18; d_gene: TRBD2; j_gene: TRBJ2-2; abundance: once; CDR3aa: CASSPPVRSGGVDTGELFF; CDR3nt: TGTGCCAGCTCACCACCCGTCCGTAGCGGGGGCGTCGACACCGGGGAGCTGTTTTTT
len: 17; v_gene: TRBV5-8; d_gene: .; j_gene: TRBJ2-2; abundance: .; CDR3aa: CASSLRRDRGLSGELFF; CDR3nt: TGTGCCAGCAGCTTGAGGCGGGACCGAGGGTTATCCGGGGAGCTGTTTTTT
len: 15; v_gene: TRBV9; d_gene: TRBD2; j_gene: TRBJ2-5; abundance: .; CDR3aa: CASSAIAGGQETQYF; CDR3nt: TGTGCCAGCAGCGCCATAGCGGGTGGACAAGAGACCCAGTACTTC
len: 15; v_gene: TRBV18; d_gene: TRBD1; j_gene: TRBJ2-7; abundance: .; CDR3aa: CASSESRDRAYEQYF; CDR3nt: TGTGCCAGCTCAGAGTCCCGGGACAGGGCCTACGAGCAGTACTTC
len: 15; v_gene: TRBV4-3; d_gene: .; j_gene: TRBJ1-1; abundance: .; CDR3aa: CASSQFMAGDTEAFF; CDR3nt: TGCGCCAGCAGCCAATTCATGGCAGGGGATACTGAAGCTTTCTTT
len: 17; v_gene: TRBV15; d_gene: TRBD2; j_gene: TRBJ2-1; abundance: .; CDR3aa: CATSRDPTSGRAIEQFF; CDR3nt: TGTGCCACCAGCAGAGATCCAACTAGCGGGAGGGCCATTGAGCAGTTCTTC
len: 14; v_gene: TRBV19; d_gene: .; j_gene: TRBJ1-2; abundance: .; CDR3aa: CASSGTGNNYGYTF; CDR3nt: TGTGCCAGTAGTGGGACCGGGAATAACTATGGCTACACCTTC
len: 13; v_gene: TRBV6-1; d_gene: .; j_gene: TRBJ1-5; abundance: .; CDR3aa: CASSEVFGQPQHF; CDR3nt: TGTGCCAGCAGTGAAGTGTTTGGTCAGCCCCAGCATTTT
len: 15; v_gene: TRBV28; d_gene: .; j_gene: TRBJ1-1; abundance: .; CDR3aa: CASTEAGTLNTEAFF; CDR3nt: TGTGCCAGCACCGAAGCCGGGACACTGAACACTGAAGCTTTCTTT
len: 13; v_gene: TRBV6-1; d_gene: .; j_gene: TRBJ2-7; abundance: .; CDR3aa: CASSRRDIYEQYF; CDR3nt: TGTGCCAGCAGTCGCCGGGACATCTACGAGCAGTACTTC
len: 15; v_gene: TRBV5-1; d_gene: .; j_gene: TRBJ2-5; abundance: .; CDR3aa: CASSLKQPIQETQYF; CDR3nt: TGCGCCAGCAGCTTGAAGCAACCCATCCAAGAGACCCAGTACTTC
len: 17; v_gene: TRBV9; d_gene: .; j_gene: TRBJ2-3; abundance: .; CDR3aa: CASSTPPGAGFFDTQYF; CDR3nt: TGTGCCAGCAGCACTCCACCAGGGGCGGGATTCTTTGATACGCAGTATTTT
len: 13; v_gene: TRBV10-3; d_gene: .; j_gene: TRBJ2-2; abundance: .; CDR3aa: CAISETDPGELFF; CDR3nt: TGTGCCATCAGTGAGACTGACCCAGGGGAGCTGTTTTTT
len: 12; v_gene: TRBV29-1; d_gene: TRBD1; j_gene: TRBJ1-1; abundance: few; CDR3aa: CSVAGGWTEAFF; CDR3nt: TGCAGCGTGGCAGGGGGCTGGACTGAAGCTTTCTTT
len: 14; v_gene: TRBV7-2; d_gene: .; j_gene: TRBJ2-7; abundance: .; CDR3aa: CASSLRAPVYEQYF; CDR3nt: TGTGCCAGCAGCCTCAGGGCGCCGGTCTACGAGCAGTACTTC
len: 16; v_gene: TRBV5-1; d_gene: .; j_gene: TRBJ2-7; abundance: .; CDR3aa: CASSPRLGGLSYEQYF; CDR3nt: TGCGCCAGCAGCCCGCGTTTAGGCGGACTCTCCTACGAGCAGTACTTC
len: 15; v_gene: TRBV14; d_gene: .; j_gene: TRBJ2-7; abundance: .; CDR3aa: CASSQGVREYGEQYF; CDR3nt: TGTGCCAGCAGCCAAGGGGTGCGAGAGTACGGTGAGCAGTACTTC
len: 14; v_gene: TRBV2; d_gene: TRBD1; j_gene: TRBJ1-2; abundance: few; CDR3aa: CASSESGQGFGYTF; CDR3nt: TGTGCCAGCAGTGAGTCGGGACAGGGGTTCGGCTACACCTTC
len: 14; v_gene: TRBV6-5; d_gene: TRBD1; j_gene: TRBJ1-1; abundance: once; CDR3aa: CASKKGQLNTEAFF; CDR3nt: TGTGCCAGCAAAAAGGGACAGTTAAACACTGAAGCTTTCTTT
len: 13; v_gene: TRBV6-5; d_gene: .; j_gene: TRBJ1-2; abundance: .; CDR3aa: CASSYSTGGGYTF; CDR3nt: TGTGCCAGCAGTTACTCGACTGGCGGTGGCTACACCTTC
len: 15; v_gene: TRBV6-5; d_gene: TRBD1; j_gene: TRBJ1-2; abundance: .; CDR3aa: CASRPDRGPLYGYTF; CDR3nt: TGTGCCAGCAGACCCGACAGGGGGCCCCTCTATGGCTACACCTTC
len: 14; v_gene: TRBV7-3; d_gene: .; j_gene: TRBJ1-3; abundance: once; CDR3aa: CASSLTASGNTIYF; CDR3nt: TGTGCCAGCAGCTTAACAGCCTCTGGAAACACCATATATTTT
len: 16; v_gene: TRBV7-9; d_gene: .; j_gene: TRBJ1-1; abundance: .; CDR3aa: CASSLGESLGRTEAFF; CDR3nt: TGTGCCAGCAGCTTAGGAGAATCGCTTGGACGCACTGAAGCTTTCTTT
len: 13; v_gene: TRBV10-3; d_gene: TRBD1; j_gene: TRBJ2-7; abundance: .; CDR3aa: CAIKTGTDYEQYF; CDR3nt: TGTGCCATCAAAACCGGGACAGATTACGAGCAGTACTTC
len: 14; v_gene: TRBV5-4; d_gene: .; j_gene: TRBJ1-1; abundance: .; CDR3aa: CASSLAYNDAEAFF; CDR3nt: TGTGCCAGCAGCTTGGCCTATAACGACGCTGAAGCTTTCTTT
len: 15; v_gene: TRBV4-1; d_gene: .; j_gene: TRBJ1-3; abundance: .; CDR3aa: CASSQLTSSGNTIYF; CDR3nt: TGCGCCAGCAGCCAACTTACTAGCTCTGGAAACACCATATATTTT
len: 14; v_gene: TRBV10-3; d_gene: .; j_gene: TRBJ1-1; abundance: .; CDR3aa: CAISESPGVTEAFF; CDR3nt: TGTGCCATCAGTGAGTCCCCGGGGGTGACTGAAGCTTTCTTT
len: 16; v_gene: TRBV18; d_gene: .; j_gene: TRBJ1-5; abundance: .; CDR3aa: CASSPRLGGGNQPQHF; CDR3nt: TGTGCCAGCTCACCACGATTGGGGGGAGGCAATCAGCCCCAGCATTTT
len: 14; v_gene: TRBV15; d_gene: .; j_gene: TRBJ2-7; abundance: .; CDR3aa: CATTTGRADSEQYF; CDR3nt: TGTGCCACCACAACCGGCAGGGCTGATAGCGAGCAGTACTTC
len: 13; v_gene: TRBV29-1; d_gene: .; j_gene: TRBJ1-2; abundance: once; CDR3aa: CSVWETAGTRYTF; CDR3nt: TGCAGCGTTTGGGAGACAGCAGGGACGCGCTACACCTTC
len: 13; v_gene: TRBV10-3; d_gene: .; j_gene: TRBJ1-3; abundance: .; CDR3aa: CAISESKGNTIYF; CDR3nt: TGTGCCATCAGTGAGTCTAAGGGAAACACCATATATTTT
len: 15; v_gene: TRBV28; d_gene: TRBD1; j_gene: TRBJ1-1; abundance: .; CDR3aa: CASSLGGQGQFGAFF; CDR3nt: TGTGCCAGCAGTTTAGGGGGACAGGGTCAATTTGGGGCTTTCTTT
len: 14; v_gene: TRBV30; d_gene: .; j_gene: TRBJ1-5; abundance: .; CDR3aa: CAWATGKGNQPQHF; CDR3nt: TGTGCCTGGGCAACAGGGAAAGGCAATCAGCCCCAGCATTTT